Reported below is one T cell receptor beta chain. The entry originates in a study of T cells after yellow fever vaccination. In the study overall: Libraries from low-cell-number fractions were prepared with the SMART-Seq v4 Ultra Low Input RNA kit.

TCRdb re-analysed the 5' RACE reads in MiXCR, keeping a single row per CDR3 protein. Of 30,000 or so distinct CDR3 sequences listed, less than 8.5% are singletons. CDR1 and CDR2 from the germline V gene are DFQATT and SNEGSKA (reference sequence). The junction had 7 bases not matched to a gene; V was cut back by 5 bases and J by 0 bases. CDR3 length: 17 amino acids. The source material was PBMCs, either bulk or a sorted T-cell subset (CD4+, CD8+, memory, or dextramer-sorted; not recorded which), sampled on the day of the first yellow fever vaccination. V gene TRBV20-1 combines with J gene TRBJ2-2, with TRBD2 matching 12 bases. The sequence was obtained from a man aged 18 to 30 who received the YFV17D yellow fever vaccine. CDR3 in DNA: TGCAGTGCTGCCGCAGGACTAGCGGGGACGAACACCGGGGAGCTGTTTTTT. It is translated as CSAAAGLAGTNTGELFF.